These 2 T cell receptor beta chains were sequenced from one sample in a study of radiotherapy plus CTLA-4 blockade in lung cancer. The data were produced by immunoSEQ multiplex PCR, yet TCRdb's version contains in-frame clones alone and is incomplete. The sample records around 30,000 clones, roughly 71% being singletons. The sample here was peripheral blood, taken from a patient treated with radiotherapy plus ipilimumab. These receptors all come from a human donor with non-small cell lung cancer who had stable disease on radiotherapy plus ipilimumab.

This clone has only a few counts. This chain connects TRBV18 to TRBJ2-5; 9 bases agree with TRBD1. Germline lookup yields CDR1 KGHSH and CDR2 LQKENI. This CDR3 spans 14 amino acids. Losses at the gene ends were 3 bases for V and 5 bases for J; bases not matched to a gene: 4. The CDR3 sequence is CASSPTGGAETQYF. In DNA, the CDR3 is TGTGCCAGCTCACCTACAGGGGGCGCCGAGACCCAGTACTTC.

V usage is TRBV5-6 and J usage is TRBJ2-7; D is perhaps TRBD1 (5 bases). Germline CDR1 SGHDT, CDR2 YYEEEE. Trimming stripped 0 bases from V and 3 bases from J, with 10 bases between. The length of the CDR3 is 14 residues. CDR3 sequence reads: CASSLVGRDYEQYF. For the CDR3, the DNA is TGTGCCAGCAGCTTGGTCGGCAGGGACTACGAGCAGTACTTC.